Given below is one T cell receptor beta chain in context. TCRdb keeps only in-frame clones here, not all; method: immunoSEQ multiplex PCR. The data show tens of thousands of clones, over 70% seen once. CD4+CD25+CD127- Tregs, CD4+CD25- non-Tregs, CD4 and CD8 cells were sorted. The sample comes from a study of Tregs in tolerant kidney transplant recipients. V dropped 1 base and J dropped 9 bases, with 10 bases sitting between them. The germline CDR1 and CDR2 sequences are SGHTA and FQGNSA. CDR3 length: 14 residues. This receptor was taken from a human donor in good health. The sequencing input was CD4+ T cells from blood. The chain uses TRBV7-2 and TRBJ1-6; D might be TRBD1 (5 bases). CDR3 loop: CASSLVGVGSPLHF. DNA of the CDR3: TGTGCCAGCAGCTTAGTAGGGGTAGGTTCACCCCTCCACTTT.